A selection of T cell receptor beta chains follows, all from one sample in a study of T and B cells in COVID-19 patients. TCRdb passed the multiplex PCR reads through MiXCR, listing each CDR3 protein once. The table lists about 8,200 distinct CDR3 sequences, over 35% of them singletons. Sequenced material: blood. Receptors originate from a human donor who had recovered from COVID-19. Each CDR3 is given with its conserved first and last residue. The D gene is left open where the match is weak. Clone size appears in some rows only: once, few, many, or a class for an expanded clone.

TRBV7-9,TRBJ2-3,NA,TRBD1,TGTGCCAGCAGCTTAGACGGGACAGTCACAGATACGCAGTATTTT,CASSLDGTVTDTQYF
TRBV6-5,TRBJ1-3,NA,TRBD1,TGTGCCAGCAGTCCCGACAGGGGGGGAAACACCATATATTTT,CASSPDRGGNTIYF
TRBV24-1,TRBJ2-1,NA,TRBD2,TGTGCCACCAGTGATGTCGGGACTAGCGGGGGAGGTGGCAATGAGCAGTTCTTC,CATSDVGTSGGGGNEQFF
TRBV30,TRBJ2-7,few,NA,TGTGCCTGGAGTGTACGCAGGGGACACGAGCAGTACTTC,CAWSVRRGHEQYF
TRBV13,TRBJ2-7,NA,NA,TGTGCCAGCAGCCGTGGTGGGGAAGGGCCTTACGAGCAGTACTTC,CASSRGGEGPYEQYF
TRBV19,TRBJ1-1,NA,NA,TGTGCCAGTAGTATTATCCCAACCGGGACAAGGAGGACTGAAGCTTTCTTT,CASSIIPTGTRRTEAFF
TRBV4-2,TRBJ1-4,NA,NA,TGTGCCAGCAGCCAAGCTCCAGGCGCAGAATTGGGCGGACTGTTTTTT,CASSQAPGAELGGLFF
TRBV19,TRBJ1-1,NA,NA,TGTGCCAGTAGTATGGCGCCTGGGACTGAAGCTTTCTTT,CASSMAPGTEAFF
TRBV14,TRBJ2-5,NA,NA,TGTGCCAGCAGCCAAGGGATCGGAGGGGGACAAGAGACCCAGTACTTC,CASSQGIGGGQETQYF
TRBV11-3,TRBJ2-1,NA,NA,TGTGCCAGCAGCTTGTCCCAGGCCGCGGGTGAGCAGTTCTTC,CASSLSQAAGEQFF
TRBV19,TRBJ2-7,NA,TRBD1,TGTGCCAGTAGTAGCGGGACAGGGGCGGACGAGCAGTACTTC,CASSSGTGADEQYF
TRBV6-1,TRBJ2-5,NA,NA,TGTGCCAGCAGTGCTCAAGAGACCCAGTACTTC,CASSAQETQYF
TRBV6-5,TRBJ2-2,NA,TRBD1,TGTGCCAGCAGTGGACAGGGTTTGATTGGCGGGGAGCTGTTTTTT,CASSGQGLIGGELFF
TRBV11-2,TRBJ2-2,once,TRBD1,TGTGCCAGCAGCTTGGACCGGGACAGGGGGGCCGGGGAGCTGTTTTTT,CASSLDRDRGAGELFF
TRBV12-3/TRBV12-4,TRBJ1-4,NA,NA,TGTGCCAGCAGTCTGGGGGCGTTGGGAGCAACTAATGAAAAACTGTTTTTT,CASSLGALGATNEKLFF
TRBV19,TRBJ1-1,NA,TRBD1,TGTGCCAGTAGTCACAGGGGACCGAACACTGAAGCTTTCTTT,CASSHRGPNTEAFF
TRBV27,TRBJ1-3,NA,TRBD1,TGTGCCAGCAGTTTATTCGCAGGGGGTCGGGACACCATATATTTT,CASSLFAGGRDTIYF
TRBV6-5,TRBJ1-2,few,NA,TGTGCCAGCAGTGATACAGGGAACTATGGCTACACCTTC,CASSDTGNYGYTF
TRBV18,TRBJ2-7,NA,NA,TGTGCCAGCTCTACGACGAGTTACGAGCAGTACTTC,CASSTTSYEQYF
TRBV5-4,TRBJ1-6,NA,NA,TGTGCCAGCAGCTATCCCCGGGACACCGATAATTCACCCCTCCACTTT,CASSYPRDTDNSPLHF
TRBV5-5,TRBJ1-2,few,NA,TGTGCCAGCAGCTTGTTTGCTCCCGCCAACTATGGCTACACCTTC,CASSLFAPANYGYTF
TRBV12-3/TRBV12-4,TRBJ1-1,once,TRBD1,TGTGCCAGCAGTCCCGACAGGGACACTGAAGCTTTCTTT,CASSPDRDTEAFF
TRBV18,TRBJ2-5,NA,NA,TGTGCCAGCTCACCAAAGGGGGGAGGCGAGACCCAGTACTTC,CASSPKGGGETQYF
TRBV7-9,TRBJ2-1,NA,NA,TGTGCCAGCAGACCCGACAGGCCCCTCTCCTACAATGAGCAGTTCTTC,CASRPDRPLSYNEQFF
TRBV19,TRBJ1-2,few,NA,TGTGCCAGTAGTACCAGGGTGGGTGGCTACACCTTC,CASSTRVGGYTF
TRBV27,TRBJ2-6,NA,NA,TGTGCCAGCGGCCAACTCTCTGGGGCCAACGTCCTGACTTTC,CASGQLSGANVLTF
TRBV12-5,TRBJ1-1,NA,NA,TGTGCTAGTGGTTCAGGGTTCGGACAAACGAACACTGAAGCTTTCTTT,CASGSGFGQTNTEAFF
TRBV27,TRBJ2-3,few,NA,TGTGCCAGCAGCCTAGGACCCAGGGTGGATACGCAGTATTTT,CASSLGPRVDTQYF
TRBV19,TRBJ2-3,medium-sized,NA,TGTGCCAGTCAGCTTTCCGCGCTGAGCACAGATACGCAGTATTTT,CASQLSALSTDTQYF
TRBV5-6,TRBJ2-5,NA,NA,TGTGCCAGCAGCTTGGCCGGGGATGCCGTGACCCAGTACTTC,CASSLAGDAVTQYF
TRBV5-1,TRBJ2-1,once,TRBD2,TGCGCCAGCAGCTTACGGACTAGCGGGGGGGATGAGCAGTTCTTC,CASSLRTSGGDEQFF
TRBV27,TRBJ2-5,NA,NA,TGTGCCAGCAGTTTAAAGGTCCACAGGGCCGAGACCCAGTACTTC,CASSLKVHRAETQYF
TRBV12-3/TRBV12-4,TRBJ1-6,NA,NA,TGTGCCAGCAGCCTCGACGGATATAATTCACCCCTCCACTTT,CASSLDGYNSPLHF
TRBV29-1,TRBJ1-2,NA,NA,TGCAGCGTTGAAGCGGGCAGGGCTAACTATGGCTACACCTTC,CSVEAGRANYGYTF
TRBV29-1,TRBJ2-3,medium-sized,TRBD1,TGCAGCGCACTAAGGACAGGGAGCAAAGATACGCAGTATTTT,CSALRTGSKDTQYF
TRBV11-1,TRBJ2-1,NA,TRBD2,TGTGCCAGCAGCCCGTGGGGGGGCTACAATGAGCAGTTCTTC,CASSPWGGYNEQFF
TRBV29-1,TRBJ2-3,medium-sized,NA,TGCAGCGTCCCTCAAGGGACTTTCCCAGATACGCAGTATTTT,CSVPQGTFPDTQYF
TRBV27,TRBJ2-1,few,NA,TGTGCCAGCGGGTTCAGTCGGACTACCACTGAGCAGTTCTTC,CASGFSRTTTEQFF
TRBV11-1,TRBJ2-7,medium-sized,TRBD1,TGTGCCAGCAGCTCGGGGACAGGGGGCATCGAGCAGTACTTC,CASSSGTGGIEQYF
TRBV27,TRBJ2-2,NA,TRBD2,TGTGCCAGTCAACCGTCGGGGGGGAGCACCGTGGAGCTGTTTTTT,CASQPSGGSTVELFF
TRBV15,TRBJ2-5,few,TRBD1,TGTGCCACCAGCATCGGGACAGGGAGGCCGGGGGAGACCCAGTACTTC,CATSIGTGRPGETQYF
TRBV27,TRBJ1-6,NA,TRBD1,TGTGCCAGCAGTTTCATTCTAGGTTGGGGACAGGGTAATTCACCCCTCCACTTT,CASSFILGWGQGNSPLHF
TRBV19,TRBJ1-4,few,NA,TGTGCCAGTAGTATGGAGAGAACTAATGAAAAACTGTTTTTT,CASSMERTNEKLFF
TRBV6-5,TRBJ2-1,NA,TRBD1,TGTGCCAGCAGCCGCGGGACAGGGAAGGGGAGCCCCAGGACTGAGCAGTTCTTC,CASSRGTGKGSPRTEQFF
TRBV7-9,TRBJ1-2,NA,TRBD1,TGTGCCAGCAGCTTAGCGCTTGGACAGGCCTATGGCTACACCTTC,CASSLALGQAYGYTF
TRBV19,TRBJ1-6,few,TRBD1,TGTGCCAGTAGTATCCCAACAGGGGGCAGCTCACCCCTCCACTTT,CASSIPTGGSSPLHF
TRBV19,TRBJ1-3,few,TRBD1,TGTGCCAGTAGTACCCCTGGAGGACAGGGGATTGGAAACACCATATATTTT,CASSTPGGQGIGNTIYF
TRBV19,TRBJ1-1,few,NA,TGTGCCAGTACCCCACATGAAGGGAACACTGAAGCTTTCTTT,CASTPHEGNTEAFF